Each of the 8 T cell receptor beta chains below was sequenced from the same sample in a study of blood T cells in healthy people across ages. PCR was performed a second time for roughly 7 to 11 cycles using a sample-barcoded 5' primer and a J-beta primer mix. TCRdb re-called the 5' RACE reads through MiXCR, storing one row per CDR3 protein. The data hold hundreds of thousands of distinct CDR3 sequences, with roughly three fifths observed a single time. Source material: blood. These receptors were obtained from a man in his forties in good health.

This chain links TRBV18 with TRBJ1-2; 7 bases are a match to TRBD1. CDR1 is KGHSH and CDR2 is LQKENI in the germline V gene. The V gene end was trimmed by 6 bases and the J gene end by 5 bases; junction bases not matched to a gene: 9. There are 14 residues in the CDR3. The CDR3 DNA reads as TGTGCCAGCTCGACCCAGGACAGGAGATATGGCTACACCTTC. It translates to CASSTQDRRYGYTF.

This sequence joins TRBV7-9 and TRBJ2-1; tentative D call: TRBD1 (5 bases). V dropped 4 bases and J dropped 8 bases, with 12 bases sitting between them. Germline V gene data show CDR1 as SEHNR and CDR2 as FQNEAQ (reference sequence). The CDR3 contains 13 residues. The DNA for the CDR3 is TGTGCCAGCAGCTATGGGGCCCAGGATGAGCAGTTCTTC. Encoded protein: CASSYGAQDEQFF.

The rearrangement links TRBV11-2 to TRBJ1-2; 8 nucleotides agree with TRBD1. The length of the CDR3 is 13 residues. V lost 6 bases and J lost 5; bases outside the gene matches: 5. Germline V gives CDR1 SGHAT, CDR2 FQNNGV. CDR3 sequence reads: CASSDYRGYGYTF. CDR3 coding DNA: TGTGCCAGCAGTGACTACAGGGGGTATGGCTACACCTTC. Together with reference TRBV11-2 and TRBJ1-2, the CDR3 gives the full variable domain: EAGVAQSPRYKIIEKRQSVAFWCNPISGHATLYWYQQILGQGPKLLIQFQNNGVVDDSQLPKDRFSAERLKGVDSTLKIQPAKLEDSAVYLCASSDYRGYGYTFGSGTRLTVV.

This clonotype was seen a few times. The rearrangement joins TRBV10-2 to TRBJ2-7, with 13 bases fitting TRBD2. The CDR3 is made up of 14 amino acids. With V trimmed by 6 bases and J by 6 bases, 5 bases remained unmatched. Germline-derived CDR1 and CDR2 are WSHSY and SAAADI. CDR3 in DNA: TGCGCCAGCAGGGATTGGACTAGCGGGAGCGAGCAGTACTTC. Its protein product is CASRDWTSGSEQYF.

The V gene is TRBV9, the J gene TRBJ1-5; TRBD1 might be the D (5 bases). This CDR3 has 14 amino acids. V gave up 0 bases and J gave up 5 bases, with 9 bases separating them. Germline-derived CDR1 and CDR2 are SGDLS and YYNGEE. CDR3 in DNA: TGTGCCAGCAGCGTAGGTGGGGGGGATCAGCCCCAGCATTTT. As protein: CASSVGGGDQPQHF.

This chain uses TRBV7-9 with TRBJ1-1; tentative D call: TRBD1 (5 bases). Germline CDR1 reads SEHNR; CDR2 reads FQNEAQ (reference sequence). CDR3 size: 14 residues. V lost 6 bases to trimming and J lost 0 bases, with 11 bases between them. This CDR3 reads CASRAQGVNTEAFF. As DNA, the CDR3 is TGTGCCAGCAGGGCCCAGGGAGTGAACACTGAAGCTTTCTTT.

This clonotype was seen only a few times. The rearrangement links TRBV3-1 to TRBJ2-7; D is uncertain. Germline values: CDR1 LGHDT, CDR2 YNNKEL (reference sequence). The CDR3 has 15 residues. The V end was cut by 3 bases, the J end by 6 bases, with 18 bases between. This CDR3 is CASSQTRAALIEQYF. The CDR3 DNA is TGTGCCAGCAGCCAGACCAGAGCTGCTTTGATCGAGCAGTACTTC.

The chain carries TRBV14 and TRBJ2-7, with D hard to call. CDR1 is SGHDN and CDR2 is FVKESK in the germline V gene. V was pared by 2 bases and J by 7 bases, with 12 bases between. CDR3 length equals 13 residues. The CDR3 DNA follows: TGTGCCAGCAGCCAACACCCGCTCTGGGAGCAGTACTTC. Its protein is CASSQHPLWEQYF.